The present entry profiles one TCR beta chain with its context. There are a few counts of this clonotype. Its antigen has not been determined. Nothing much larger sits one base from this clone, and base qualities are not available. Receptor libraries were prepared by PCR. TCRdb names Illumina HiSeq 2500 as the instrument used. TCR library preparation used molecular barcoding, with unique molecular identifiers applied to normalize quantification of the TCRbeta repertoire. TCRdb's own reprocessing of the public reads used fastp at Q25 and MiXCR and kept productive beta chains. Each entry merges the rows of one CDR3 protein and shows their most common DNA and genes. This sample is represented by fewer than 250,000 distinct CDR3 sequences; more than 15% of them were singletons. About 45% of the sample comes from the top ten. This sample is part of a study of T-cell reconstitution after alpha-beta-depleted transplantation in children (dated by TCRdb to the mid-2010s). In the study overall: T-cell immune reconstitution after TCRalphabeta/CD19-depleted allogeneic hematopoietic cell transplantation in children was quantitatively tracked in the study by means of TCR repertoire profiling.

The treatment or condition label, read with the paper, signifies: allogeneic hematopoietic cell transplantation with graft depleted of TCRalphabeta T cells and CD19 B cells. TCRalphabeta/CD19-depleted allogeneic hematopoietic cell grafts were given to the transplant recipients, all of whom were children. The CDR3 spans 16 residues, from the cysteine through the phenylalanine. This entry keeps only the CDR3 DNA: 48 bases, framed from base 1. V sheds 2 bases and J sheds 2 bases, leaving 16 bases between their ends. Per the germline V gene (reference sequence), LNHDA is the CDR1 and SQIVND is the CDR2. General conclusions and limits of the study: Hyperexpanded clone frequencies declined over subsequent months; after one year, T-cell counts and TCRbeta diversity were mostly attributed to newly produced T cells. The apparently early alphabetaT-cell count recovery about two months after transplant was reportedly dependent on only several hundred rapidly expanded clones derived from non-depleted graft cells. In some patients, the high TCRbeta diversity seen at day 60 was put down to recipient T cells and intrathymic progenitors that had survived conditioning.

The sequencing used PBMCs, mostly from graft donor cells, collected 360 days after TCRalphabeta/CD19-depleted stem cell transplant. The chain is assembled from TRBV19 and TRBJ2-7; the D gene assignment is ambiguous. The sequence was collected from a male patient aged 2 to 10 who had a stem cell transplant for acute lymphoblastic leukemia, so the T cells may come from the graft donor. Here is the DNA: TGTGCCAGTAGTATACTCGGCGGAACCCTCACCTACGAGCAGTACTTC. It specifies CASSILGGTLTYEQYF.